The following is a T cell receptor (beta chain) sequence with its context. What it recognizes is unknown. The source of the sample is a study of cytomegalovirus exposure and HLA in healthy donors. Study in general: Inside one of the first data releases sat tens of millions of unique TCRs taken from HLA-typed donors. Whole-study findings and limits: Most likely, a cluster of highly shared sequence variants arose as a sequencing artifact. Most TCR sequences were rare, but some public TCRs occurred in many donors. In a later analysis, donors in an Asian-associated ancestry cluster reportedly had fewer N-insertions in productive TCRs than the cohort mean.

The PCR made use of 60 Vbeta and 13 Jbeta primers. Profiled with immunoSEQ multiplex PCR; TCRdb holds only in-frame clones, not every one. This repertoire shows some 140,000 clones, more than 70% found once; its top ten account for approximately 6.7%. CDR3 length: 13 amino acids. With 8 bases clipped from V and 8 bases from J, the junction kept 12 bases outside the gene matches. Germline-derived CDR1 and CDR2 are SQVTM and ANQGSEA. The sequence came from a woman in her 30s in good health and CMV-seropositive. The V and J genes are TRBV29-1 and TRBJ2-1, with 7 bases fitting TRBD1. Sample: PBMCs. The CDR3 DNA follows: TGCAGCTCCTTGGGTGACAGGGACCATGAGCAGTTCTTC. Translating it yields CSSLGDRDHEQFF.